These T cell receptor beta chains were read from a single sample in a study of cytomegalovirus exposure and HLA in healthy donors. The table came from immunoSEQ multiplex PCR; TCRdb's copy has only in-frame clones and leaves some out. The sample yields 95,000 or so clones, roughly 70% seen once. The sequenced material came from PBMCs. The source of these receptors is a woman aged 45-60 years in good health and CMV-seropositive. Each CDR3 is given with its conserved first and last residue. A D gene is named only where the DNA matches it firmly. The size field is filled for only some rows; it gives once, few, many or a size class.

clone_size cdr3_length j_call d_call v_call cdr3_aa cdr3_nt
- 17 TRBJ2-7 TRBD2 TRBV11-2 CASSPRRLADTPYEQYF TGTGCCAGCAGCCCCAGACGACTAGCGGACACCCCCTACGAGCAGTACTTC
- 14 TRBJ2-7 TRBD2 TRBV10-3 CAMSTSGSSYEQYF TGTGCCATGTCGACTAGCGGGAGCTCCTACGAGCAGTACTTC
- 11 TRBJ1-4 - TRBV6-5 CASQGPEKLFF TGTGCCAGTCAGGGCCCTGAAAAACTGTTTTTT
once 15 TRBJ2-3 TRBD2 TRBV14 CASSQAAGRTDTQYF TGTGCCAGCAGCCAAGCAGCGGGAAGGACAGATACGCAGTATTTT
- 14 TRBJ2-2 TRBD2 TRBV7-3 CASRPTSVTGELFF TGTGCCAGCAGACCTACTAGCGTCACTGGGGAGCTGTTTTTT
- 15 TRBJ2-1 - TRBV7-2 CASSSLRSSYNEQFF TGTGCCAGCAGCTCCCTCAGAAGCTCCTACAATGAGCAGTTCTTC
few 15 TRBJ2-2 - TRBV10-3 CAISRAGENTGELFF TGTGCCATCAGTCGGGCAGGGGAGAACACCGGGGAGCTGTTTTTT
- 14 TRBJ2-7 TRBD1 TRBV25-1 CASSTTRTGYEQYF TGTGCCAGCAGTACCACCCGGACAGGCTACGAGCAGTACTTC
- 15 TRBJ2-1 TRBD2 TRBV4-3 CASSRSGSAYNEQFF TGCGCCAGCAGCCGTAGCGGGAGTGCGTACAATGAGCAGTTCTTC
- 16 TRBJ2-3 TRBD2 TRBV5-1 CASSLGPAGDTDTQYF TGCGCCAGCAGCTTGGGACCAGCGGGAGACACAGATACGCAGTATTTT
- 15 TRBJ2-6 - TRBV21-1 CASSKAQSGANVLTF TGTGCCAGCAGCAAAGCGCAGTCTGGGGCCAACGTCCTGACTTTC
few 21 TRBJ2-7 - TRBV21-1 CASSKDLRAGGQDRGAYEQYF TGTGCCAGCAGCAAAGACTTGAGGGCGGGGGGCCAGGACAGGGGTGCCTACGAGCAGTACTTC
- 15 TRBJ1-5 - TRBV9 CASSVGGSHVQPQHF TGTGCCAGCAGCGTAGGGGGCAGTCATGTTCAGCCCCAGCATTTT
- 15 TRBJ2-7 - TRBV11-2 CASSLESGQPYEQYF TGTGCCAGCAGCTTAGAATCAGGACAGCCCTACGAGCAGTACTTC
- 13 TRBJ2-5 - TRBV28 CASRDEQRKTQYF TGTGCCAGCAGGGATGAACAGAGAAAGACCCAGTACTTC
once 17 TRBJ1-1 TRBD1 TRBV5-1 CASSLTGTGSLNTEAFF TGCGCCAGCAGCTTAACCGGGACAGGGTCCTTGAACACTGAAGCTTTCTTT
few 19 TRBJ2-2 TRBD2 TRBV2 CASSDRRTSGRVVTGELFF TGTGCCAGCAGTGATAGGCGGACTAGCGGGAGGGTGGTAACCGGGGAGCTGTTTTTT
- 16 TRBJ2-1 TRBD2 TRBV7-3 CASSLSRLAGGNEQFF TGTGCCAGCAGCTTAAGTCGACTAGCGGGAGGTAATGAGCAGTTCTTC
- 14 TRBJ2-1 TRBD2 TRBV7-9 CASILTSQYNEQFF TGTGCCAGCATCCTGACTAGCCAGTACAATGAGCAGTTCTTC
few 15 TRBJ2-1 - TRBV11-2 CASSLNPLSGNEQFF TGTGCCAGCAGCTTGAACCCCCTTTCAGGGAATGAGCAGTTCTTC
- 14 TRBJ2-7 - TRBV5-6 CASSREYLAYEQYF TGTGCCAGCAGCCGAGAATACCTGGCCTACGAGCAGTACTTC
- 15 TRBJ1-2 - TRBV5-8 CASSTRDLYVGGYTF TGTGCCAGCAGCACCCGGGATCTTTATGTCGGGGGCTACACCTTC
- 13 TRBJ2-3 TRBD1 TRBV29-1 CSVGQAGADTQYF TGCAGCGTGGGACAGGCAGGCGCAGATACGCAGTATTTT
- 13 TRBJ2-1 - TRBV28 CASRGGIYNEQFF TGTGCCAGCAGAGGCGGGATCTACAATGAGCAGTTCTTC
once 14 TRBJ2-7 TRBD1 TRBV2 CASNLGQGPYEQYF TGTGCCAGCAACCTAGGACAGGGCCCCTACGAGCAGTACTTC
once 11 TRBJ2-7 - TRBV5-6 CASSFAGEQYF TGTGCCAGCAGCTTTGCGGGCGAGCAGTACTTC
- 15 TRBJ1-1 - TRBV19 CATTDTVRGNTEAFF TGTGCCACCACGGATACAGTCAGGGGAAACACTGAAGCTTTCTTT
- 14 TRBJ2-1 TRBD1 TRBV5-1 CASRGQGGFNEQFF TGCGCCAGCAGAGGACAGGGGGGGTTCAATGAGCAGTTCTTC
- 15 TRBJ2-5 TRBD2 TRBV9 CASSVDSGRIQEQYF TGTGCCAGCAGCGTCGATAGCGGGAGGATACAGGAGCAGTACTTC
- 17 TRBJ2-3 - TRBV27 CASSFLMGSGRSDTQYF TGTGCCAGCAGCTTCCTAATGGGGAGCGGGCGTTCAGATACGCAGTATTTT
- 14 TRBJ1-2 - TRBV5-8 CASKLRSGRYGYTF TGTGCCAGCAAGTTAAGGTCAGGGCGCTATGGCTACACCTTC
- 13 TRBJ1-1 - TRBV10-3 CAISLRENTEAFF TGTGCCATCAGTCTCAGGGAGAACACTGAAGCTTTCTTT
- 15 TRBJ1-5 TRBD1 TRBV5-4 CASSPGQGVAQPQHF TGTGCCAGCAGCCCGGGACAGGGTGTCGCTCAGCCCCAGCATTTT
- 18 TRBJ2-1 TRBD2 TRBV23-1 CASSQSTEASGCWDEQFF TGCGCCAGCAGTCAATCGACGGAGGCTAGCGGGTGTTGGGACGAGCAGTTCTTC
- 16 TRBJ2-1 TRBD2 TRBV18 CASSPPLAGGLNEQFF TGTGCCAGCTCACCCCCACTAGCGGGAGGGCTGAATGAGCAGTTCTTC
- 12 TRBJ2-1 - TRBV12-1 CASGLARNEQFF TGTGCCAGCGGACTAGCGCGAAATGAGCAGTTCTTC
few 15 TRBJ1-3 TRBD1 TRBV7-2 CASSLQGRQSGTIYF TGTGCCAGCAGCCTACAGGGGCGCCAGAGTGGCACCATATATTTT
- 15 TRBJ2-1 - TRBV7-6 CASSPSGIVTNEQFF TGTGCCAGCAGCCCCTCCGGGATAGTCACCAATGAGCAGTTCTTC
- 15 TRBJ2-3 TRBD2 TRBV7-9 CASRALAGVWDTQYF TGTGCCAGCAGGGCTCTAGCGGGAGTTTGGGATACGCAGTATTTT
- 15 TRBJ1-2 - TRBV27 CASSAPSQGRYSYTF TGTGCCAGCAGCGCCCCCTCCCAGGGTCGGTACAGCTACACCTTC
- 17 TRBJ2-7 TRBD1 TRBV11-2 CASSLVGQGFSAYEQYF TGTGCCAGCAGCTTAGTGGGACAGGGGTTTTCTGCCTACGAGCAGTACTTC
few 16 TRBJ2-3 TRBD1 TRBV28 CASSRDRGASTDTQYF TGTGCCAGCAGCCGCGACAGGGGAGCTAGCACAGATACGCAGTATTTT
- 12 TRBJ2-2 - TRBV29-1 CSVGQNTGELFF TGCAGCGTCGGACAGAACACCGGGGAGCTGTTTTTT
- 13 TRBJ1-2 TRBD1 TRBV19 CASSPDRLGGYTF TGTGCCAGTAGTCCGGACAGGCTAGGTGGCTACACCTTC
- 16 TRBJ2-2 TRBD1 TRBV7-3 CASSYLPDRATGELFF TGTGCCAGCAGCTACCTCCCGGACAGGGCCACCGGGGAGCTGTTTTTT
- 17 TRBJ2-3 - TRBV4-1 CASSVKRDIGGTDTQYF TGCGCCAGCAGCGTCAAACGGGACATAGGGGGTACAGATACGCAGTATTTT
- 18 TRBJ1-2 - TRBV4-2 CASSQDATWGGPFFGYTF TGTGCCAGCAGCCAAGATGCGACGTGGGGCGGTCCTTTCTTCGGCTACACCTTC
once 13 TRBJ2-6 TRBD1 TRBV28 CAPRGSGANVLTF TGTGCCCCCAGGGGGTCTGGGGCCAACGTCCTGACTTTC
few 19 TRBJ2-2 TRBD2 TRBV30 CAWTMKKSGTSGNTGELFF TGTGCCTGGACGATGAAGAAATCCGGGACTAGCGGGAACACCGGGGAGCTGTTTTTT
- 14 TRBJ2-7 - TRBV15 CATSRDPDFYEQYF TGTGCCACCAGCAGAGATCCGGACTTCTACGAGCAGTACTTC
few 18 TRBJ2-1 TRBD2 TRBV5-1 CASSFGLAAGSSYNEQFF TGCGCCAGCAGCTTCGGACTAGCGGCCGGAAGCTCCTACAATGAGCAGTTCTTC
few 17 TRBJ1-2 TRBD1 TRBV7-6 CASSKETTLGQGNGYTF TGTGCCAGCAGCAAGGAAACTACGCTGGGACAGGGGAATGGCTACACCTTC
- 13 TRBJ2-1 - TRBV2 CASTQGLVNEQFF TGTGCCAGCACCCAGGGACTCGTCAATGAGCAGTTCTTC